The following is a T cell receptor (beta chain) sequence with its context. Which antigen it targets is not known. The record has no base qualities; no much larger clone is one base away. The donors were healthy, HIV-negative adults who had no recently reported acute infections or vaccinations. Every donor was a Caucasian adult living in Nashville, Tennessee, USA. CD4+ T cells were enriched through magnetic negative selection, after which naive cells were positively selected on CD45RA and the remaining negative fraction served as the memory subset. After blood collection by leukapheresis, PBMCs were isolated using Ficoll-Histopaque density gradient centrifugation and then cryopreserved in the vapor phase of liquid nitrogen. Purity and quantity of every magnetically sorted T cell population were checked by analytical flow cytometry. Genomic DNA was isolated from every sorted fraction and measured by UV absorbance on a Nanodrop 2000c.

This record comes from a study of shared clonotypes between healthy human individuals (dated by TCRdb to the early 2020s). Study-wide context: A couple of women and a few men aged 18 to 49 years were included in the cohort. For each donor, three plates each were used for CD4 naive and CD4 memory, two plates were used for CD8 naive, and one plate was used for CD8 memory. To estimate repertoire size and how much clonotypes are shared between individuals, the study performed deep sequencing of blood TCR repertoires from 4 to 6 healthy adults. To increase sequencing depth and limit assay-specific biases, TCR repertoire library preparation and sequencing were carried out by different laboratories using diverse techniques. Per donor, leukapheresis produced somewhere between about 0.94 and 9.5 billion PBMCs.

Using the deep immunoSEQ assay, multiplex PCR amplified TCR CDR3 regions from genomic DNA. Extracted genomic DNA from each cell subset was distributed evenly across all wells of several immunoSEQ 96-well plates, and each plate was treated as a replicate. For sorted subsets, each replicate PCR was loaded with roughly 200 ng genomic DNA, equivalent to approximately 27,000 T cell genomes. Purified libraries were measured with a Qubit 3.0 fluorometer, size-checked on a Bioanalyzer 2100, and measured again with the KAPA Library Quantification kit. Each immunoSEQ 96-well plate was sequenced on its own single-read 150-cycle Illumina NextSeq 550 flow cell. The study's own analysis went as follows. Because the immunoSEQ output held only junctional sequences and lacked quality scores, the filtering could not match the filtering applied to full-length reads. Sequences were annotated with PyIR, a Python wrapper for IgBLAST v1.9, using IMGT germline references to assign V/J genes and CDR3. Reads were filtered out if the reads had weak V/J assignments (E-value above 1e-6), no CDR3, stop codons, out-of-frame junctions, or ambiguous translated residues. A V3J clonotype was defined by an identical inferred V gene, J gene, and CDR3 amino acid sequence. To compute the percentage overlap between repertoires, the number of shared unique clonotypes was divided by the size of the smaller repertoire. Three approaches were used to assess repertoire richness: RTK rarefaction, the Chao1 estimator, and Recon v2.1 estimates of unobserved clonotypes. For all TCRbeta clonotypes obtained by the gDNA method from a few donors, generation probabilities were computed with OLGA. TCRdb re-hosts the immuneACCESS table, in-frame sequences only. Its copies lack some clones; in the studies checked, an unresolved V gene accounts for under half of them, and the cause for the rest is not known. Clone size and V and J calls were adopted from that table, with D and trimming inferred from the DNA. Within this sample are over 2 million clones, with around 95% of them counted one time only. The ten largest make up 0.1% to 0.15% of the sample.

Including cysteine and phenylalanine, the CDR3 has 14 amino acids. The only DNA kept is the CDR3, 42 bases in frame from the first base. V gives up 2 bases and J gives up 2 bases, and the segment between their germline ends measures 10 bases. The CDR1 and CDR2 encoded by the germline V gene (reference sequence) are GTSNPN and SVGIG. Study-wide conclusions, independent of this receptor: Sampling was limited to blood, and TCR repertoires in tissue likely differ from TCR repertoires in blood. The small number of donors limited the genetic and exposure-history diversity represented. Larger estimated clonotype richness was generally found for naive subsets than for memory subsets. Compared with non-shared clonotypes, clonotypes shared by all four sorted-subset donors had higher generation probabilities. Based on pairwise subsampling, the degree of clonotype sharing among donors was expected to be affected by sequencing depth. Rarefaction of sorted-subset datasets indicated incomplete sequencing despite the large sequencing depth. Roughly 5% of naive CD4, 3.5% of naive CD8, about 2.4% of memory CD4, and around 0.42% of memory CD8 clonotypes were shared across several donors.

This receptor was taken from a man aged 18 to 35 in good health. Sequencing was performed on naive CD4+ T cells sorted from blood. According to the study, the label for this sample's cell subset or site signals: CD45RA+ positively selected. The V gene is TRBV30 and the J gene is TRBJ1-3; TRBD1 is a weak D gene call, 6 bases matching. The nucleotide sequence is TGTGCCTGGAGTTTGGGGGGCCCTGGAAACACCATATATTTT. Its product reads: CAWSLGGPGNTIYF.